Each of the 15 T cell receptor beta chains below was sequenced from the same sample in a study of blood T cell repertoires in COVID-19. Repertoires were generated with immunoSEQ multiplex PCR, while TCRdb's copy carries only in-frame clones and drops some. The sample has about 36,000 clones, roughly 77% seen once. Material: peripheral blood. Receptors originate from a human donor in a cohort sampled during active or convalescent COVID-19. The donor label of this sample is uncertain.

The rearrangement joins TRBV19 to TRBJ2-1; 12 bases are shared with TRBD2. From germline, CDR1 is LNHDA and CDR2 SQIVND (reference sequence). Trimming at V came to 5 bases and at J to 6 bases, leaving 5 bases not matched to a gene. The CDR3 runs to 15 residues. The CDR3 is CASSALAGGPNEQFF. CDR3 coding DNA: TGTGCCAGTAGTGCTCTAGCGGGAGGGCCCAATGAGCAGTTCTTC.

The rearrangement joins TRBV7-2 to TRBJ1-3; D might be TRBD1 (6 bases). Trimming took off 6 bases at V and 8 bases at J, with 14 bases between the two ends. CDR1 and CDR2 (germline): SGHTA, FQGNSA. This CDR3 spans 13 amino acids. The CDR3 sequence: CASRGGGSDTIYF. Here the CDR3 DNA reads TGTGCCAGCAGAGGGGGGGGTAGCGACACCATATATTTT.

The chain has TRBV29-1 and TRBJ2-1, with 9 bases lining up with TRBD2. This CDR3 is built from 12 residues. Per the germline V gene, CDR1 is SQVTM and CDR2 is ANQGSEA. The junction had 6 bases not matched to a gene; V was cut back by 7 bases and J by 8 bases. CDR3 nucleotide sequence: TGCAGCGCCGGGGGGACTAGCTATGAGCAGTTCTTC. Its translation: CSAGGTSYEQFF.

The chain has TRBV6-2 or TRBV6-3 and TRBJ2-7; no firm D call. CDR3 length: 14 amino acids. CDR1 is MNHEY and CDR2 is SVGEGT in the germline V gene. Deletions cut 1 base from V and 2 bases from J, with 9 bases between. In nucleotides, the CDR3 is TGTGCCAGCAGTTACTTGGGCCTCACCTACGAGCAGTACTTC. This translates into CASSYLGLTYEQYF.

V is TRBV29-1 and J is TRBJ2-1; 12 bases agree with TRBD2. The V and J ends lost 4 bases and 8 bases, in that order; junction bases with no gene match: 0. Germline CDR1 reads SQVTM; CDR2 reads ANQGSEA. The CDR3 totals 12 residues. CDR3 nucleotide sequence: TGCAGCGTTGGACTAGCGGGAGATGAGCAGTTCTTC. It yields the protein CSVGLAGDEQFF.

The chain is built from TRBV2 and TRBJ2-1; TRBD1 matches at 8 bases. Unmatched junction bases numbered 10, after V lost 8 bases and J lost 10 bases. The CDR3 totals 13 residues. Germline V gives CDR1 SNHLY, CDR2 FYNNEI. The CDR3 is CASRWTGSGEQFF. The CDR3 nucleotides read TGTGCCAGCCGTTGGACAGGGTCGGGGGAGCAGTTCTTC.

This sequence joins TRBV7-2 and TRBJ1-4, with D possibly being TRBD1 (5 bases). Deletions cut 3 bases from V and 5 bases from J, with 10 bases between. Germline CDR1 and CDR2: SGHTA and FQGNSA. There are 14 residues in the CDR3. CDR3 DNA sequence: TGTGCCAGCAGCTTCGCAGGGTGGAATGAAAAACTGTTTTTT. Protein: CASSFAGWNEKLFF.

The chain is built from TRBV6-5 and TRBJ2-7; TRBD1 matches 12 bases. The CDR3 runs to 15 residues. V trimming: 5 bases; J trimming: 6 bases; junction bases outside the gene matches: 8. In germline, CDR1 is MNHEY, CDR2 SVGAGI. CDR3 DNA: TGTGCCAGCAGTACCGCCGGGACAGGGGGCTCCGAGCAGTACTTC. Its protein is CASSTAGTGGSEQYF.

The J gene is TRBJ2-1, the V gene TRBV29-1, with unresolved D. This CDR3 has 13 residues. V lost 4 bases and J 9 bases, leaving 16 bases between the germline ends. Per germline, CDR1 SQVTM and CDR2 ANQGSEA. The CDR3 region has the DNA TGCAGCGTTGCTGTTAGTCAAATAACTGAGCAGTTCTTC. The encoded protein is CSVAVSQITEQFF.

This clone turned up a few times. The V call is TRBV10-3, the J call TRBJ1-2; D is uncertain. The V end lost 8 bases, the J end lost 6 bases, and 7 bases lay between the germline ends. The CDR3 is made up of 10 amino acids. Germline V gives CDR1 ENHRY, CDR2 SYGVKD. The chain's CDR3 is CAIGGDGYTF. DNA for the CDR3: TGTGCCATCGGCGGGGATGGCTACACCTTC.

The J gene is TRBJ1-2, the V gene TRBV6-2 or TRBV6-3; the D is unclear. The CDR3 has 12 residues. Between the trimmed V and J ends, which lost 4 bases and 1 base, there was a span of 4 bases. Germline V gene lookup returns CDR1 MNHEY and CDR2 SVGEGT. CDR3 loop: CASSSHNYGYTF. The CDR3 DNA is TGTGCCAGCAGTTCCCATAACTATGGCTACACCTTC.

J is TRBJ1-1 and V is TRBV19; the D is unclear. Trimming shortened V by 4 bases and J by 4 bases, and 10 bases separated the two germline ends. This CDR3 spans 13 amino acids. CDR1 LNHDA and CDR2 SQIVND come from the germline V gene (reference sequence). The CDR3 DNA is TGTGCCAGTAGTAAGGGAGTAAGCACTGAAGCTTTCTTT. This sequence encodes CASSKGVSTEAFF. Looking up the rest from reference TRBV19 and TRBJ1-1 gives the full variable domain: DGGITQSPKYLFRKEGQNVTLSCEQNLNHDAMYWYRQDPGQGLRLIYYSQIVNDFQKGDIAEGYSVSREKKESFPLTVTSAQKNPTAFYLCASSKGVSTEAFFGQGTRLTVV.

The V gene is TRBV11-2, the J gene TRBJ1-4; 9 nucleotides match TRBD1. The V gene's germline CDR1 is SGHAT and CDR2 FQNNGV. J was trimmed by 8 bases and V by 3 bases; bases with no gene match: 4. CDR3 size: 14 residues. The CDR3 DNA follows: TGTGCCAGCAGCTTCGGGACAGGGTGGGAAAAACTGTTTTTT. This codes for CASSFGTGWEKLFF.

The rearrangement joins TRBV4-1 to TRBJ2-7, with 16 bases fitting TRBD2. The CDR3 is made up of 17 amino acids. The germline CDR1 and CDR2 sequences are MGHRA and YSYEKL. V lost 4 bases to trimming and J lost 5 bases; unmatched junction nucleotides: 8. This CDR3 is CASSRAGLAGGPDEQYF. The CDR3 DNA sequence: TGCGCCAGCAGCCGAGCGGGACTAGCGGGAGGGCCCGACGAGCAGTACTTC.

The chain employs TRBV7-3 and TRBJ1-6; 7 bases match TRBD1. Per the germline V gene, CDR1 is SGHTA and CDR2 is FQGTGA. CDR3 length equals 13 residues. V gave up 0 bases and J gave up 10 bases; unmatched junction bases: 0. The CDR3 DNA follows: TGTGCCAGCAGCTTAACAGGGGGCTCACCCCTCCACTTT. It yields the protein CASSLTGGSPLHF.